The 30 T cell receptor beta chains below come from one sample, sequenced in a study of control samples from healthy donors and cancer patients. Some clones are missing from TCRdb's copy, which holds only in-frame ones; the method was immunoSEQ multiplex PCR. Among tens of thousands of clones, 75% to 95% were seen once, and the ten largest hold about 0.99%. The sample taken for sequencing was PBMCs. These receptors were collected from a man between 25 and 39 years old with colorectal cancer.

This clone was detected once. The J gene is TRBJ2-1, the V gene TRBV10-3; TRBD2 matches at 8 bases. The germline V gene has CDR1 ENHRY and CDR2 SYGVKD. Losses at the gene ends were 0 bases for V and 7 bases for J; bases not matched to a gene: 8. The CDR3 is made up of 16 amino acids. The DNA of the CDR3 is TGTGCCATCAGTGAGTCGACAAGCGGGGGAAGGAATGAGCAGTTCTTC. As protein: CAISESTSGGRNEQFF.

The rearrangement links TRBV6-5 to TRBJ1-1; D gene unclear. This CDR3 has 13 amino acids. V was cut by 6 bases and J by 2 bases, with 10 bases left in between. Germline loops: CDR1 MNHEY, CDR2 SVGAGI. CDR3 residues: CASRVRLNTEAFF. Here the CDR3 DNA reads TGTGCCAGCAGGGTGCGACTCAACACTGAAGCTTTCTTT.

The chain uses TRBV6-6 and TRBJ2-5; possible D gene TRBD1, 5 bases. The germline V gene encodes CDR1 MNHNY and CDR2 SVGAGI (reference sequence). CDR3 length equals 14 residues. Trimming pared 4 bases from V and 2 bases from J, leaving 11 bases between. The CDR3 here is CASSSSRVQETQYF. CDR3 nucleotide sequence: TGTGCCAGCAGTTCCAGCAGGGTTCAAGAGACCCAGTACTTC.

The chain uses TRBV5-1 and TRBJ2-2; D is possibly TRBD1 (7 bases). The CDR3 runs to 15 residues. The V end lost 3 bases, the J end lost 4 bases, and 13 bases lay between the germline ends. Germline loops: CDR1 SGHRS, CDR2 YFSETQ. The CDR3 protein is CASSYRQGGTGELFF. CDR3 bases: TGCGCCAGCAGCTACCGACAGGGAGGCACCGGGGAGCTGTTTTTT.

This chain joins TRBV6-5 and TRBJ2-5; the D is unclear. Germline V gene sequence: CDR1 MNHEY, CDR2 SVGAGI. The CDR3 runs to 16 residues. With 0 bases removed from V and 3 bases from J, the gap between germline ends came to 14 bases. CDR3 sequence: CASSYSSLTVKETQYF. As DNA, the CDR3 is TGTGCCAGCAGTTACTCGAGTCTGACCGTGAAAGAGACCCAGTACTTC.

The chain joins TRBV11-2 to TRBJ1-4; D not resolved. Trimming removed 3 bases at V and 4 bases at J, with 9 bases between. Per germline, CDR1 SGHAT and CDR2 FQNNGV. The CDR3 runs to 14 residues. The CDR3, as DNA: TGTGCCAGCAGCTTGGGGATGGGTAATGAAAAACTGTTTTTT. It yields the protein CASSLGMGNEKLFF.

The rearrangement joins TRBV10-3 to TRBJ2-1; possibly TRBD1 or TRBD2 for D (5 bases each). V was trimmed by 7 bases and J by 5 bases, leaving 21 bases between them. This CDR3 is built from 16 residues. Germline CDR1 reads ENHRY; CDR2 reads SYGVKD. CDR3 nucleotides: TGTGCCATCATGGGTCGGTCGGGGACCGCCAACAATGAGCAGTTCTTC. This encodes CAIMGRSGTANNEQFF.

The chain couples TRBV7-9 to TRBJ2-7, with 7 bases fitting TRBD1. The germline V gene encodes CDR1 SEHNR and CDR2 FQNEAQ (reference sequence). The CDR3 has 13 amino acids. V trimming: 6 bases; J trimming: 0 bases; junction bases outside the gene matches: 2. The CDR3 here is CASSRDSSYEQYF. The CDR3, as DNA: TGTGCCAGCAGTCGGGACAGCTCCTACGAGCAGTACTTC.

V is TRBV27 and J is TRBJ2-1, with D uncertain. Trimming left V 5 bases short and J 6 bases short, with 17 bases between. This CDR3 region has 15 residues. Germline CDR1 reads MNHEY; CDR2 reads SMNVEV (reference sequence). CDR3 sequence: CASSRALVVGNEQFF. CDR3 DNA: TGTGCCAGCAGTCGAGCCTTAGTCGTGGGCAATGAGCAGTTCTTC.

The V and J genes are TRBV6-2 or TRBV6-3 and TRBJ1-1, with D possibly TRBD1 on 6 matching bases. Trimming took 0 bases from V and 5 from J, leaving 10 bases between them. Germline V CDR1 and CDR2: MNHEY, SVGEGT. The CDR3 sequence is 14 residues long. The CDR3 DNA follows: TGTGCCAGCAGTTACTCCCTCGGACAGACTGAAGCTTTCTTT. Translation: CASSYSLGQTEAFF.

The CDR3 region has the DNA TGCGCCAGCAGTGAAGGGGTGTCGCGGCACACCGGGGAGCTGTTTTTT. It specifies CASSEGVSRHTGELFF. The chain links TRBV10-1 to TRBJ2-2; possibly TRBD1 for D (5 bases). Germline loops: CDR1 WNHNN, CDR2 SYGVQD (reference sequence). Trimming took 3 bases from V and 3 from J, leaving 14 bases between them. The CDR3 has 16 amino acids.

This chain links TRBV5-4 with TRBJ2-2, with 7 bases aligning to TRBD1. The J segment lost 1 base and the V segment lost 3 bases, leaving 6 bases of the junction unmatched. From germline, CDR1 is SGHNT and CDR2 YYREEE (reference sequence). CDR3 length: 16 amino acids. The CDR3 DNA follows: TGTGCCAGCAGCTCAGCCGGGACAGAGAACACCGGGGAGCTGTTTTTT. Amino acid sequence: CASSSAGTENTGELFF.

The V call is TRBV5-6, the J call TRBJ1-6; 9 bases line up with TRBD1. V lost 2 bases, J lost 7 bases, and 7 bases stayed unmatched. The V gene's germline CDR1 is SGHDT and CDR2 YYEEEE. This CDR3 contains 16 residues. The chain's CDR3 is CASSFWTGAGNSPLHF. CDR3 coding DNA: TGTGCCAGCAGCTTCTGGACAGGGGCGGGCAATTCACCCCTCCACTTT.

The CDR3 DNA follows: TGTGCCTGGAGTGCGGGTTATACGAACACTGAAGCTTTCTTT. It translates to CAWSAGYTNTEAFF. The gene calls are TRBV30 and TRBJ1-1; no firm D call. This CDR3 region has 14 residues. Germline CDR1 reads GTSNPN; CDR2 reads SVGIG (reference sequence). Trimming shortened V by 1 base and J by 1 base, and 10 bases separated the two germline ends.

The J gene is TRBJ1-4, the V gene TRBV27; D is perhaps TRBD1 (6 bases). Germline-derived CDR1 and CDR2 are MNHEY and SMNVEV (reference sequence). The CDR3 totals 16 residues. The germline V and J ends were trimmed by 6 bases and 5 bases, with 19 bases remaining between them. The CDR3 DNA reads as TGTGCCAGCAGCCGAATCCCGGGACAAAAGAATGAAAAACTGTTTTTT. It specifies CASSRIPGQKNEKLFF.

The J gene is TRBJ1-2, the V gene TRBV9; the D gene is possibly TRBD1 (6 bases). Germline loops: CDR1 SGDLS, CDR2 YYNGEE. This CDR3 is 14 amino acids long. Deletions cut 0 bases from V and 4 bases from J, with 10 bases between. The CDR3 nucleotides read TGTGCCAGCAGCGTAGCCCCGGACAGCTATGGCTACACCTTC. Its protein is CASSVAPDSYGYTF.

The chain links TRBV7-2 to TRBJ1-3; the D gene is possibly TRBD1 (5 bases). The CDR3 is made up of 15 amino acids. V shed 4 bases and J shed 0 bases, with 10 bases lying between them. CDR1 and CDR2 from the germline V gene are SGHTA and FQGNSA. The DNA of the CDR3 is TGTGCCAGCAGCTCACAGGTCCTCTCTGGAAACACCATATATTTT. Its protein product is CASSSQVLSGNTIYF.

This chain joins TRBV29-1 and TRBJ2-3; D is unresolved. Trimming left V 4 bases short and J 0 bases short, with 5 bases between. CDR1 and CDR2 from the germline V gene are SQVTM and ANQGSEA. This CDR3 is 12 amino acids long. CDR3 nucleotide sequence: TGCAGCGTTGCTGACAGCACAGATACGCAGTATTTT. Its translation: CSVADSTDTQYF.

Notes on this clone: Other DNA sequences in the same sample also yield this CDR3. V is TRBV5-1 and J is TRBJ1-2; the D gene is possibly TRBD1 (5 bases). The V gene's germline CDR1 is SGHRS and CDR2 YFSETQ. The CDR3 consists of 13 residues. The V end lost 3 bases, the J end lost 2 bases, and 8 bases lay between the germline ends. CDR3 amino acids: CASSSTVNYGYTF. Here the CDR3 DNA reads TGCGCCAGCAGCTCGACAGTGAACTATGGCTACACCTTC. The full variable domain, completed using reference TRBV5-1 and TRBJ1-2, is KAGVTQTPRYLIKTRGQQVTLSCSPISGHRSVSWYQQTPGQGLQFLFEYFSETQRNKGNFPGRFSGRQFSNSRSEMNVSTLELGDSALYLCASSSTVNYGYTFGSGTRLTVV.

The chain couples TRBV19 to TRBJ2-2; 13 bases map to TRBD2. CDR3 length: 18 residues. Germline V lookup: CDR1 LNHDA, CDR2 SQIVND (reference sequence). Trimming at V came to 6 bases and at J to 4 bases, leaving 11 bases not matched to a gene. CDR3: CASRATSGGASGTGELFF. In DNA, the CDR3 is TGTGCCAGTAGGGCCACTAGCGGGGGGGCCAGTGGCACCGGGGAGCTGTTTTTT.

The chain uses TRBV13 and TRBJ2-3, with a weak D call TRBD2 (5 bases). Germline V gene sequence: CDR1 PRHDT, CDR2 FYEKMQ (reference sequence). The germline V and J ends were trimmed by 6 bases and 3 bases, with 22 bases remaining between them. This CDR3 contains 17 residues. For the CDR3, the DNA is TGTGCCAGCAGACGGGGATTAGATCCATATGGGACAGATACGCAGTATTTT. Its translation is CASRRGLDPYGTDTQYF. The whole variable domain, filled in from reference TRBV13 and TRBJ2-3, reads AAGVIQSPRHLIKEKRETATLKCYPIPRHDTVYWYQQGPGQDPQFLISFYEKMQSDKGSIPDRFSAQQFSDYHSELNMSSLELGDSALYFCASRRGLDPYGTDTQYFGPGTRLTVL.

This chain links TRBV9 with TRBJ1-2; 11 bases map to TRBD1. Germline V gene lookup returns CDR1 SGDLS and CDR2 YYNGEE. J lost 2 bases, V lost 4 bases, and 4 bases had no gene match. The CDR3 is made up of 15 amino acids. This CDR3 is CASSLRTGGNYGYTF. In DNA form, the CDR3 reads TGTGCCAGCAGCTTACGGACAGGGGGCAACTATGGCTACACCTTC. Using reference TRBV9 and TRBJ1-2 for the parts outside the CDR3, the full variable domain is DSGVTQTPKHLITATGQRVTLRCSPRSGDLSVYWYQQSLDQGLQFLIQYYNGEERAKGNILERFSAQQFPDLHSELNLSSLELGDSALYFCASSLRTGGNYGYTFGSGTRLTVV.

The rearrangement uses TRBV2 and TRBJ2-2; D unclear. CDR1 and CDR2 from the germline V gene are SNHLY and FYNNEI. V was cut by 5 bases and J by 0 bases, with 7 bases left in between. The CDR3 covers 14 residues. The chain's CDR3 is CASSLLANTGELFF. The CDR3 nucleotides read TGTGCCAGCAGTCTTCTAGCGAACACCGGGGAGCTGTTTTTT.

V gene TRBV19 combines with J gene TRBJ1-5; 10 nucleotides agree with TRBD1. V lost 4 bases and J lost 4; bases outside the gene matches: 10. Looked up from germline, CDR1 is LNHDA and CDR2 is SQIVND (reference sequence). There are 17 residues in the CDR3. CDR3 bases: TGTGCCAGTAGTACACACTCGGGACAGGGGAGTAATCAGCCCCAGCATTTT. Translated: CASSTHSGQGSNQPQHF.

The CDR3 protein is CASSYGAGTGEAFF. CDR3 DNA sequence: TGTGCCAGCAGTTATGGGGCCGGGACAGGTGAAGCTTTCTTT. The chain links TRBV27 to TRBJ1-1, with 8 bases aligning to TRBD1. V shed 4 bases, J shed 7 bases, and the junction held 8 bases outside the gene matches. CDR1 MNHEY and CDR2 SMNVEV come from the germline V gene (reference sequence). The CDR3 is 14 residues long.

The V gene is TRBV4-2, the J gene TRBJ1-2, with no clear D. Trimming pared 1 base from V and 8 bases from J, leaving 17 bases between. The CDR3 contains 15 residues. From germline, CDR1 is LGHNA and CDR2 YNFKEQ. The CDR3 region has the DNA TGTGCCAGCAGCCAAGTTTGGCCGGGGAGCTGGGGCTACACCTTC. Translating gives CASSQVWPGSWGYTF.

The CDR3 DNA reads as TGTGCCAGCAGTGCCGGGACTAGCGACTACAATGAGCAGTTCTTC. It translates to CASSAGTSDYNEQFF. This sequence joins TRBV28 and TRBJ2-1; 10 bases are a match to TRBD2. CDR3 size: 15 residues. With 5 bases clipped from V and 3 bases from J, the junction kept 4 bases outside the gene matches. The V gene's germline CDR1 is MDHEN and CDR2 SYDVKM.

The rearrangement uses TRBV7-2 and TRBJ1-2, with D perhaps matching TRBD1 (6 bases). Germline CDR1 SGHTA, CDR2 FQGNSA. Trimming removed 1 base from V and 4 bases from J, with 13 bases in between. The CDR3 is made up of 15 amino acids. The CDR3 region is CASSLGATGGYGYTF. CDR3 in DNA: TGTGCCAGCAGCTTAGGAGCGACAGGAGGCTATGGCTACACCTTC.

The CDR3 region has the DNA TGTGCCAGCAGCAAGGTAGGGACCTACACTGAAGCTTTCTTT. Translating gives CASSKVGTYTEAFF. V usage is TRBV21-1 and J usage is TRBJ1-1. TRBV21-1 is described as a pseudogene. The CDR3 runs to 14 residues.

This clone has a single count. The chain has TRBV20-1 and TRBJ1-1; D is uncertain. Deletions cut 4 bases from V and 0 bases from J, with 3 bases between. CDR1 is DFQATT, CDR2 SNEGSKA, per germline (reference sequence). There are 11 residues in the CDR3. The CDR3 sequence is CSATVNTEAFF. CDR3 coding DNA: TGCAGTGCTACGGTGAACACTGAAGCTTTCTTT.